A selection of T cell receptor beta chains follows, all from one sample in a study of metastatic and nonmetastatic thyroid tumors. TCRdb reanalyzed the PCR reads with MiXCR. In the table there are 55,000 to 75,000 clones, roughly 18% of which are singletons. Material: blood. These receptors were collected from a female donor with papillary thyroid cancer or a benign thyroid nodule (not recorded which). Some clones in this sample may be carry-over from other donors' samples. Both conserved end residues are part of each CDR3. A D gene is named only where the DNA matches it firmly. Clone size is shown for a subset of rows, as once, few, many or a class of expanded clone.

cdr3_aa cdr3_nt j_call v_call clone_size d_call
CASSLVLASYNEQFF TGTGCCAGCAGCTTAGTCCTAGCCTCCTACAATGAGCAGTTCTTC TRBJ2-1 TRBV13 NA NA
CSVELGSNTEAFF TGCAGCGTTGAGCTGGGGTCGAACACTGAAGCTTTCTTT TRBJ1-1 TRBV29-1 NA NA
CASAVSYYEQYF TGTGCCAGCGCAGTCTCCTACTACGAGCAGTACTTC TRBJ2-7 TRBV2 many NA
CASSLGQKSWEQFF TGTGCCAGCAGTTTGGGACAGAAATCCTGGGAGCAGTTCTTC TRBJ2-1 TRBV12-3/TRBV12-4 many TRBD1
CASRGEDGSSYNSPLHF TGTGCCAGCAGGGGCGAGGACGGAAGCTCCTATAATTCACCCCTCCACTTT TRBJ1-6 TRBV6-1 few NA
CASSVQPPRTSYNSPLHF TGTGCCAGCAGTGTCCAACCTCCTAGGACCTCCTATAATTCACCCCTCCACTTT TRBJ1-6 TRBV6-1 few NA
CASSPNGGDEQYF TGTGCCAGCAGTCCTAACGGGGGGGACGAGCAGTACTTC TRBJ2-7 TRBV9 many TRBD2
CASSLEWETVEQYF TGTGCCAGCAGCTTAGAGTGGGAGACGGTTGAGCAGTACTTC TRBJ2-7 TRBV7-2 NA NA
CASARGPIIQQYF TGTGCTAGTGCCAGGGGTCCCATCATCCAGCAGTACTTC TRBJ2-7 TRBV12-5 few NA
CASSLTHYVSGGSYNEQFF TGTGCCAGCAGTTTGACCCACTATGTTAGCGGGGGATCCTACAATGAGCAGTTCTTC TRBJ2-1 TRBV12-3/TRBV12-4 NA TRBD2
CASSYGEGAYEQYF TGTGCCAGCAGTTACGGGGAGGGGGCCTACGAGCAGTACTTC TRBJ2-7 TRBV6-5 many NA
CASRNRDGLYNEQFF TGTGCCAGCAGAAACAGGGACGGACTATACAATGAGCAGTTCTTC TRBJ2-1 TRBV12-3/TRBV12-4 few NA
CSVKSGTVNGGYTF TGCAGCGTAAAGTCCGGGACAGTAAACGGTGGCTACACCTTC TRBJ1-2 TRBV20-1 many TRBD1
CASSVAGDGTDTQYF TGCGCCAGCAGCGTAGCGGGAGATGGCACAGATACGCAGTATTTT TRBJ2-3 TRBV5-1 many TRBD2
CASSGWTGFGPDTQYF TGCGCCAGCAGCGGGTGGACAGGGTTCGGACCAGATACGCAGTATTTT TRBJ2-3 TRBV5-1 NA TRBD1
CASTGTFPYEQYF TGTGCCAGCACCGGGACTTTCCCCTACGAGCAGTACTTC TRBJ2-7 TRBV19 NA NA
CASTRAMDNEQFF TGTGCCAGTACCAGGGCTATGGACAATGAGCAGTTCTTC TRBJ2-1 TRBV19 few NA
CASSLLYWRNYEQYF TGCGCCAGCAGCTTGCTATACTGGAGGAACTACGAGCAGTACTTC TRBJ2-7 TRBV5-1 NA NA
CASSRQGIGSYNEQFF TGTGCCAGCAGTCGACAGGGGATCGGCTCCTACAATGAGCAGTTCTTC TRBJ2-1 TRBV6-1 many TRBD1
CATRTGEEGYTF TGTGCCACCAGGACAGGGGAGGAAGGCTACACCTTC TRBJ1-2 TRBV15 many TRBD1
CASTPTLGGNQPQHF TGTGCCAGCACCCCGACCCTGGGGGGCAATCAGCCCCAGCATTTT TRBJ1-5 TRBV5-6 many NA
CASSPEGQVINYEQYF TGTGCCAGCAGTCCGGAGGGACAGGTCATCAACTACGAGCAGTACTTC TRBJ2-7 TRBV2 few TRBD1
CASSPLRLAASYEQYF TGTGCCAGCAGTCCACTTAGGCTAGCGGCGTCCTACGAGCAGTACTTC TRBJ2-7 TRBV6-2/TRBV6-3 many TRBD2
CASRPRDGEPQHF TGTGCCAGCAGGCCCCGAGACGGTGAGCCCCAGCATTTT TRBJ1-5 TRBV25-1 many NA
CAWSAGQWNTEAFF TGTGCCTGGAGTGCCGGACAGTGGAACACTGAAGCTTTCTTT TRBJ1-1 TRBV30 NA NA
CASSERGRSDRTGEQYF TGTGCCAGCAGTGAACGCGGGCGCAGTGACAGAACGGGGGAGCAGTACTTC TRBJ2-7 TRBV6-1 NA NA
CASRFQNQGFNEQFF TGTGCCAGCAGGTTCCAGAATCAGGGGTTCAATGAGCAGTTCTTC TRBJ2-1 TRBV13 NA NA
CASTRDRDNSPLHF TGTGCCAGCACCCGAGACAGGGATAATTCACCCCTCCACTTT TRBJ1-6 TRBV6-1 many TRBD1
CATSRTGPSEKLFF TGTGCCACCAGCAGGACGGGGCCGTCGGAAAAACTGTTTTTT TRBJ1-4 TRBV15 many NA
CFSSRSRQGDNGYTF TGTTTCAGCAGTCGGAGCCGACAGGGAGATAATGGCTACACCTTC TRBJ1-2 TRBV12-3/TRBV12-4 few TRBD1
CASSLAGGRTGELFF TGTGCCAGCAGCTTAGCAGGGGGCAGGACCGGGGAGCTGTTTTTT TRBJ2-2 TRBV7-9 many TRBD1
CASSLPVGDLPQHF TGTGCCAGCAGTTTGCCTGTGGGTGACCTTCCCCAGCATTTT TRBJ1-5 TRBV28 many NA
CAWGGDEQYF TGTGCCTGGGGGGGGGACGAGCAGTACTTC TRBJ2-7 TRBV30 NA TRBD2
CASSRGEGGYTF TGTGCCAGCAGTAGAGGGGAGGGTGGCTACACCTTC TRBJ1-2 TRBV28 many NA
CASRISGSGYNEQFF TGCGCCAGCAGAATCAGCGGGAGTGGGTACAATGAGCAGTTCTTC TRBJ2-1 TRBV5-1 many TRBD2
CASRGGTLSRYGYTF TGCGCCAGCAGAGGTGGGACACTGAGTCGCTATGGCTACACCTTC TRBJ1-2 TRBV5-1 many NA
CASSLGRDQPQHF TGCGCCAGCAGCTTGGGCAGAGACCAGCCCCAGCATTTT TRBJ1-5 TRBV5-1 NA NA
CASSLEPGQGRETQYF TGCGCCAGCAGCTTGGAGCCGGGACAGGGTAGGGAGACCCAGTACTTC TRBJ2-5 TRBV5-1 many TRBD1
CASGTGGETQYF TGTGCCAGCGGTACAGGGGGAGAGACCCAGTACTTC TRBJ2-5 TRBV27 NA TRBD1
CATSDPGRSYEQYF TGTGCCACCAGTGATCCTGGAAGAAGCTACGAGCAGTACTTC TRBJ2-7 TRBV24-1 NA NA
CASSLGDVEAFF TGTGCCAGCAGTTTAGGGGACGTTGAAGCTTTCTTT TRBJ1-1 TRBV12-3/TRBV12-4 many NA
CSASTLAETQYF TGCAGTGCTAGTACACTAGCAGAGACCCAGTACTTC TRBJ2-5 TRBV20-1 many NA
CASSFLAGGLTDTQYF TGTGCCAGCAGCTTCCTAGCGGGAGGCCTCACAGATACGCAGTATTTT TRBJ2-3 TRBV5-6 many TRBD2